Listed below are T cell receptor beta chains from one sample, sequenced in a study of T cells after yellow fever vaccination. A single record per CDR3 protein comes from TCRdb applying MiXCR to the 5' RACE reads. The data show about 73,000 distinct CDR3 sequences, roughly 7.4% seen once. Sequencing used CD8+ T cells sorted from PBMCs, obtained on the day of the yellow fever booster vaccination. These receptors all stem from a man aged 25-40 years who received the YFV17D yellow fever vaccine. Both conserved end residues are part of each CDR3. D genes are given only for firm matches. Size is omitted from some rows. Given values are once, few, many or a class for expanded clones.

CDR3: CASSPGTGDTQYF
DNA: TGTGCCAGCAGTCCTGGGACTGGGGATACGCAGTATTTT
size: .
J: TRBJ2-3
V: TRBV6-2/TRBV6-3
D: .

CDR3: CASSGGTSSGYTF
DNA: TGTGCCAGCAGTGGAGGGACGTCCTCTGGCTACACCTTC
size: .
J: TRBJ1-2
V: TRBV6-1
D: .

CDR3: CASSDDSLTEAFF
DNA: TGTGCCAGCAGCGACGACAGTCTAACCGAAGCTTTCTTT
size: .
J: TRBJ1-1
V: TRBV6-2/TRBV6-3
D: .

CDR3: CASSYILREGTDTQYF
DNA: TGTGCCAGCAGCTACATTCTCCGGGAGGGCACAGATACGCAGTATTTT
size: many
J: TRBJ2-3
V: TRBV7-2
D: TRBD2

CDR3: CASSHWTGVSSGANVLTF
DNA: TGCGCCAGCAGCCATTGGACAGGGGTTAGCTCTGGGGCCAACGTCCTGACTTTC
size: few
J: TRBJ2-6
V: TRBV4-3
D: TRBD1

CDR3: CASSPDRTGSYGYTF
DNA: TGTGCCAGCAGTCCCGATAGGACAGGTAGCTATGGCTACACCTTC
size: few
J: TRBJ1-2
V: TRBV6-7
D: TRBD1

CDR3: CASSKDRVHTEAFF
DNA: TGTGCCAGCTCAAAAGACAGGGTTCATACTGAAGCTTTCTTT
size: .
J: TRBJ1-1
V: TRBV18
D: TRBD1

CDR3: CSARGVYRGRTDTQYF
DNA: TGCAGTGCTAGAGGAGTGTACAGGGGGCGCACAGATACGCAGTATTTT
size: many
J: TRBJ2-3
V: TRBV20-1
D: TRBD1

CDR3: CATVDGTITEAFF
DNA: TGTGCCACCGTAGACGGTACCATCACTGAAGCTTTCTTT
size: .
J: TRBJ1-1
V: TRBV6-6
D: .

CDR3: CASSPPTRDTEQFF
DNA: TGTGCCAGCAGTCCACCAACACGGGACACTGAGCAGTTCTTC
size: many
J: TRBJ2-1
V: TRBV7-9
D: .

CDR3: CASSQTGATNEKLFF
DNA: TGTGCCAGCAGCCAGACTGGAGCAACTAATGAAAAACTGTTTTTT
size: .
J: TRBJ1-4
V: TRBV6-1
D: .

CDR3: CSASWGRDSYQPQHF
DNA: TGCAGTGCTAGTTGGGGAAGGGACAGTTATCAGCCCCAGCATTTT
size: few
J: TRBJ1-5
V: TRBV20-1
D: TRBD1

CDR3: CASSPQGFLTDTQYF
DNA: TGTGCCAGCAGTCCACAAGGGTTCCTCACAGATACGCAGTATTTT
size: .
J: TRBJ2-3
V: TRBV7-2
D: .

CDR3: CAMGPGGIGPYEQYF
DNA: TGTGCCATGGGCCCCGGGGGGATAGGGCCCTACGAGCAGTACTTC
size: .
J: TRBJ2-7
V: TRBV5-3
D: TRBD2

CDR3: CASSYGQSTDTQYF
DNA: TGTGCCAGCAGTTATGGACAGAGCACAGATACGCAGTATTTT
size: .
J: TRBJ2-3
V: TRBV5-5
D: .

CDR3: CASSLGSGLGYNEQFF
DNA: TGTGCCAGCAGCTTAGGTTCGGGACTGGGCTACAATGAGCAGTTCTTC
size: few
J: TRBJ2-1
V: TRBV7-3
D: .